Shown below are 22 T cell receptor beta chains from a single sample sequenced in a study of Ad26.COV2.S vaccination and SARS-CoV-2 variants. Here immunoSEQ multiplex PCR was the method, and the copy in TCRdb shows in-frame clones only, minus some. The sample lists 400,000 to 450,000 clones; over 75% were seen once. Treatment specified: some 19 received Ad26.COV2.S at low or high dose, single or two shots; several received placebo; per-sample allocation not given. Sampling took place 63 days after the first vaccine or placebo injection. Source: peripheral blood, taken in a trial of Ad26.COV2.S vaccine versus placebo. The origin of the receptors is a person aged 18-65 years who received the Ad26.COV2.S COVID-19 vaccine or a placebo.

This clone came up once. The chain uses TRBV6-6 and TRBJ1-2, with D possibly TRBD1 on 5 matching bases. CDR3 length: 16 residues. Trimming left V 2 bases short and J 5 bases short, with 18 bases between. The germline gives CDR1 MNHNY, CDR2 SVGAGI (reference sequence). The CDR3 bases are TGTGCCAGCAGTTACAGTAAGACAGCCGCAGCATATGGCTACACCTTC. It specifies CASSYSKTAAAYGYTF.

As to this clone: This same CDR3 is encoded by further DNA sequences in the sample. J is TRBJ2-3 and V is TRBV6-4, with TRBD2 identical over 7 bases. The junction had 4 bases not matched to a gene; V was cut back by 0 bases and J by 1 base. The CDR3 has 16 amino acids. Germline CDR1 is MRHNA and CDR2 is SNTAGT. CDR3 coding DNA: TGTGCCAGCAGTGACTCAGGCGGGAGCGGCACAGATACGCAGTATTTT. This translates into CASSDSGGSGTDTQYF.

This chain connects TRBV5-5 to TRBJ2-7, with a tentative D call TRBD1 (6 bases). This CDR3 region has 13 residues. Trimming removed 0 bases at V and 3 bases at J, with 7 bases between. Looked up from germline, CDR1 is SGHKS and CDR2 is YYEKEE (reference sequence). The CDR3 is CASSLGDNYEQYF. The CDR3 DNA reads as TGTGCCAGCAGCTTGGGGGACAACTACGAGCAGTACTTC.

This clone has a handful of counts. The chain recombines TRBV9 with TRBJ1-5, with unresolved D. Trimming took off 6 bases at V and 2 bases at J, with 9 bases between the two ends. Germline CDR1 reads SGDLS; CDR2 reads YYNGEE. CDR3 length equals 13 residues. This CDR3 is CASKRHGNQPQHF. The CDR3, as DNA: TGTGCCAGCAAGAGGCACGGCAATCAGCCCCAGCATTTT. Together with reference TRBV9 and TRBJ1-5, the CDR3 gives the full variable domain: DSGVTQTPKHLITATGQRVTLRCSPRSGDLSVYWYQQSLDQGLQFLIQYYNGEERAKGNILERFSAQQFPDLHSELNLSSLELGDSALYFCASKRHGNQPQHFGDGTRLSIL.

The CDR3 nucleotides read TGTGCCAGCAGTGAATCTTATAGCGGGAGGGCCTCGGATGAGCAGTTCTTC. Encoded protein: CASSESYSGRASDEQFF. The J gene is TRBJ2-1, the V gene TRBV6-4; 11 bases are a match to TRBD2. CDR3 length equals 17 residues. V was clipped by 3 bases and J by 8 bases; unmatched bases: 12. The germline gives CDR1 MRHNA, CDR2 SNTAGT.

CDR3 DNA sequence: TGTGCCAGCAGTGATACTAGCGGGATGTTGGTCTACGAGCAGTACTTC. This codes for CASSDTSGMLVYEQYF. The rearrangement uses TRBV6-2 or TRBV6-3 and TRBJ2-7; 10 nucleotides line up with TRBD2. Looked up from germline, CDR1 is MNHEY and CDR2 is SVGEGT. The CDR3 has 16 amino acids. V lost 5 bases, J lost 3 bases, and 10 bases stayed unmatched.

This clone was found once. The V and J genes are TRBV7-2 and TRBJ2-2, with 8 bases aligning to TRBD2. The germline V gene encodes CDR1 SGHTA and CDR2 FQGNSA. This CDR3 comprises 15 residues. Trimming took 5 bases from V and 4 from J; bases not matched to a gene: 6. As DNA, the CDR3 is TGTGCCAGCAGCCGGGGGGGAGTGAGCACCGGGGAGCTGTTTTTT. Protein product: CASSRGGVSTGELFF.

The chain joins TRBV5-1 to TRBJ2-6; perhaps TRBD2 as D (5 bases). The V and J ends lost 0 bases and 2 bases respectively, with 9 bases between them. Germline lookup yields CDR1 SGHRS and CDR2 YFSETQ. The CDR3 totals 16 residues. CDR3 loop: CASSLAGETGANVLTF. CDR3 in DNA: TGCGCCAGCAGCTTGGCCGGGGAGACTGGGGCCAACGTCCTGACTTTC.

This clone was observed once. The V call is TRBV5-1, the J call TRBJ2-3; no firm D call. The V end lost 3 bases, the J end lost 2 bases, and 10 bases lay between the germline ends. The CDR3 runs to 14 residues. Germline V gene sequence: CDR1 SGHRS, CDR2 YFSETQ. This CDR3 reads CASSSGRTTDTQYF. The CDR3 DNA reads as TGCGCCAGCAGCTCCGGACGGACCACAGATACGCAGTATTTT.

The chain uses TRBV27 and TRBJ1-4; 8 nucleotides agree with TRBD1. The germline CDR1 and CDR2 sequences are MNHEY and SMNVEV (reference sequence). The length of the CDR3 is 13 residues. The trim removed 8 bases at V and 4 bases at J, leaving 3 bases unmatched. The CDR3: CASGDRFNEKLFF. The CDR3 DNA reads TGTGCCAGCGGGGACAGGTTTAATGAAAAACTGTTTTTT. Based on the CDR3 plus reference TRBV27 and TRBJ1-4, the full variable domain is EAQVTQNPRYLITVTGKKLTVTCSQNMNHEYMSWYRQDPGLGLRQIYYSMNVEVTDKGDVPEGYKVSRKEKRNFPLILESPSPNQTSLYFCASGDRFNEKLFFGSGTQLSVL.

The gene calls are TRBV27 and TRBJ2-7, with a weak D call TRBD1 (5 bases). V lost 2 bases to trimming and J lost 4 bases, with 9 bases between them. Germline V gene sequence: CDR1 MNHEY, CDR2 SMNVEV (reference sequence). The CDR3 is 13 amino acids. The CDR3 bases are TGTGCCAGCAGTTTAGCTGACAGTTACGAGCAGTACTTC. Encoded protein: CASSLADSYEQYF.

This chain joins TRBV2 and TRBJ2-1; 8 positions match TRBD2. V gave up 5 bases and J gave up 10 bases; unmatched junction bases: 4. CDR1 is SNHLY and CDR2 is FYNNEI in the germline V gene. The CDR3 is 12 amino acids. The CDR3 DNA reads as TGTGCCAGCAGTACGCTAGCGGGCGAGCAGTTCTTC. Encoded protein: CASSTLAGEQFF.

The V call is TRBV27, the J call TRBJ2-5; 8 bases align to TRBD1. Germline V CDR1 and CDR2: MNHEY, SMNVEV (reference sequence). The V gene end was trimmed by 5 bases and the J gene end by 5 bases; junction bases not matched to a gene: 16. This CDR3 has 17 amino acids. CDR3 region: CASSRSWIRTGQETQYF. CDR3 in DNA: TGTGCCAGCAGTCGATCGTGGATCAGGACAGGGCAGGAGACCCAGTACTTC.

The gene calls are TRBV5-6 and TRBJ1-5; D gene unclear. This CDR3 has 16 amino acids. The ends were cut back, 0 bases at V and 11 bases at J, with 21 bases in the middle. Germline loops: CDR1 SGHDT, CDR2 YYEEEE. CDR3 in DNA: TGTGCCAGCAGCTTGGGCGGGCTAGTGGCAGGATCGGCCCAGCATTTT. Protein sequence: CASSLGGLVAGSAQHF.

This chain joins TRBV12-5 and TRBJ2-1; 11 positions agree with TRBD2. Trimming took 4 bases from V and 0 from J; bases not matched to a gene: 11. In germline, CDR1 is LGHNT, CDR2 FRNRAP. This CDR3 has 19 amino acids. DNA of the CDR3: TGTGCTAGTGGTTCCCCCATAGCGGGAGGGACAAGCTCCTACAATGAGCAGTTCTTC. This gives the protein CASGSPIAGGTSSYNEQFF.

This clone was counted once. The gene calls are TRBV30 and TRBJ2-7; tentative D call: TRBD2 (7 bases). Trimming removed 1 base at V and 9 bases at J, with 10 bases between. Germline lookup yields CDR1 GTSNPN and CDR2 SVGIG (reference sequence). The CDR3 covers 11 residues. The CDR3 loop is CAWSGGGRQYF. The CDR3 DNA follows: TGTGCCTGGAGTGGGGGGGGCAGGCAGTACTTC.

The chain combines TRBV5-1 with TRBJ2-1, with 9 bases aligning to TRBD1. The CDR3 extends over 15 amino acids. Trimming took 4 bases from V and 4 from J; bases not matched to a gene: 6. Germline CDR1 is SGHRS and CDR2 is YFSETQ. The CDR3 here is CASSLRQGGYNEQFF. The DNA of the CDR3 is TGCGCCAGCAGCCTTAGACAGGGGGGGTACAATGAGCAGTTCTTC. Supplemented by reference TRBV5-1 and TRBJ2-1, the full variable domain reads KAGVTQTPRYLIKTRGQQVTLSCSPISGHRSVSWYQQTPGQGLQFLFEYFSETQRNKGNFPGRFSGRQFSNSRSEMNVSTLELGDSALYLCASSLRQGGYNEQFFGPGTRLTVL.

The V call is TRBV5-5, the J call TRBJ1-2; perhaps TRBD1 as D (5 bases). This CDR3 has 13 residues. V shed 3 bases and J shed 8 bases, with 14 bases lying between them. Germline loops: CDR1 SGHKS, CDR2 YYEKEE (reference sequence). The CDR3: CASSWDGASGYTF. The CDR3 region has the DNA TGTGCCAGCAGCTGGGACGGAGCATCAGGCTACACCTTC.

The rearrangement uses TRBV7-8 and TRBJ2-1, with 10 bases that match TRBD2. Losses at the gene ends were 5 bases for V and 2 bases for J; bases not matched to a gene: 6. The germline V gene has CDR1 SGHVS and CDR2 FQNEAQ. The CDR3 is 16 residues long. For the CDR3, the DNA is TGTGCCAGCAGCACCTATAGCGGGAGGCCCTACAATGAGCAGTTCTTC. Protein product: CASSTYSGRPYNEQFF.

The J gene is TRBJ2-6, the V gene TRBV5-1; D possibly corresponds to TRBD1 (5 bases). CDR1 is SGHRS, CDR2 YFSETQ, per germline. Deletions cut 3 bases from V and 1 base from J, with 17 bases between. This CDR3 spans 18 amino acids. The CDR3 is CASSWHRQRPSGANVLTF. The DNA for the CDR3 is TGCGCCAGCAGCTGGCATAGACAGAGGCCTTCTGGGGCCAACGTCCTGACTTTC.

The gene calls are TRBV30 and TRBJ2-7; TRBD2 aligns across 10 bases. Germline V lookup: CDR1 GTSNPN, CDR2 SVGIG (reference sequence). Germline trimming cut 0 bases from V and 9 bases from J; bases unmatched to any gene: 11. The CDR3 covers 15 residues. CDR3 amino acids: CAWSVRSSGSLGQYF. DNA for the CDR3: TGTGCCTGGAGTGTACGATCTAGCGGGAGCCTGGGGCAGTACTTC.

The rearrangement links TRBV6-2 or TRBV6-3 to TRBJ1-1; no reliable D call. Germline CDR1 reads MNHEY; CDR2 reads SVGEGT. The CDR3 runs to 15 residues. Trimming cost V 0 bases and J 4 bases, with 12 bases left between them. CDR3 in amino acids: CASSYSFSSSTEAFF. CDR3 DNA sequence: TGTGCCAGCAGTTACTCGTTTAGCAGTAGCACTGAAGCTTTCTTT.